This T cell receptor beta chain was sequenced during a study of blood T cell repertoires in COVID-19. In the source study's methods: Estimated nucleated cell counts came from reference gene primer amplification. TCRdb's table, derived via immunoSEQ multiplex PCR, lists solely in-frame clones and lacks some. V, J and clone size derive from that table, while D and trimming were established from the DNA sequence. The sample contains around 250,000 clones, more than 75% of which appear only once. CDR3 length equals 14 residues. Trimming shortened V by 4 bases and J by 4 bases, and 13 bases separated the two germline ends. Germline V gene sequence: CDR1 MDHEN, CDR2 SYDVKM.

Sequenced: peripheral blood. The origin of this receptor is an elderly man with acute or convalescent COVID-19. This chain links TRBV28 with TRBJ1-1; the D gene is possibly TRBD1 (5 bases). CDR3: CASSSSGFGTEAFF. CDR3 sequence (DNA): TGTGCCAGCAGTTCCTCAGGGTTCGGCACTGAAGCTTTCTTT.